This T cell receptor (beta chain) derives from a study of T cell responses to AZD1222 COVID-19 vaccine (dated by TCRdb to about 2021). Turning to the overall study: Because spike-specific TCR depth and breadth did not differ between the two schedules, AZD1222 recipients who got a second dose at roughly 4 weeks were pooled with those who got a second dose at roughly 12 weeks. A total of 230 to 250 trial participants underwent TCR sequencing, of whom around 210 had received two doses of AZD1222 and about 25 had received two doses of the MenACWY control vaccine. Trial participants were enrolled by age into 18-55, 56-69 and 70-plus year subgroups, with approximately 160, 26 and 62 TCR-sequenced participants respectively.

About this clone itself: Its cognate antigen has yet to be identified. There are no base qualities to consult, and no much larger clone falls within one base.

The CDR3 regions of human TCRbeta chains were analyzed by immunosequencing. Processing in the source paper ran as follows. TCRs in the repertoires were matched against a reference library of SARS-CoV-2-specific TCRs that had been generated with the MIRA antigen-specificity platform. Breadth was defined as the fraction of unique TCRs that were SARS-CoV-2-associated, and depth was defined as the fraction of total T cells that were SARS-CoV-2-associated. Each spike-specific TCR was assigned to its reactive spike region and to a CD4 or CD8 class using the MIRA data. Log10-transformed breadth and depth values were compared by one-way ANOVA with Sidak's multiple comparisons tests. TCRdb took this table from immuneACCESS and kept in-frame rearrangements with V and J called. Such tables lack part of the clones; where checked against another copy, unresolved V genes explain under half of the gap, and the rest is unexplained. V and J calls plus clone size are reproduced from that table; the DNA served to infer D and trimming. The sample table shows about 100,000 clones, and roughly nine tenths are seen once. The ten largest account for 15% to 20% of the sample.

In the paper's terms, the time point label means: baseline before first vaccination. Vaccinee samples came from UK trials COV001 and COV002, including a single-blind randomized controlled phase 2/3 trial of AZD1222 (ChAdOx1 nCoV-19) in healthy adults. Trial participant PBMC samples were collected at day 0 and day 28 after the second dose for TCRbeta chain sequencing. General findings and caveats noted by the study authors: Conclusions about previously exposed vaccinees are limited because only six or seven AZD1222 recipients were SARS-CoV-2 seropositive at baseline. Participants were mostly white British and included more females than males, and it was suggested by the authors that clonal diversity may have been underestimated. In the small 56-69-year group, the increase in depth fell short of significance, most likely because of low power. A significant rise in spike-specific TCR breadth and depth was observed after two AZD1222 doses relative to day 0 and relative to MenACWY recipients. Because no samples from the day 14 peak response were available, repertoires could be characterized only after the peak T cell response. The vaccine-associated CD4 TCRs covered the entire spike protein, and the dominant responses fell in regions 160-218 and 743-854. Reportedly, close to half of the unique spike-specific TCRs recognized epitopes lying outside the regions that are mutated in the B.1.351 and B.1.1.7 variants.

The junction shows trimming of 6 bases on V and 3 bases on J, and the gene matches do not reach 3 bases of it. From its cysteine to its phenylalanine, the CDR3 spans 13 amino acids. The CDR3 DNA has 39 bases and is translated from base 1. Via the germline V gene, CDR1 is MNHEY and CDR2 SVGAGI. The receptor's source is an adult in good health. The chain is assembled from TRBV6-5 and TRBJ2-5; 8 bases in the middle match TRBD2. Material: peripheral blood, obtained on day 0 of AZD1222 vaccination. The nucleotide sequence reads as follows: TGTGCCAGCAGACAAGCGGGGGAAGAGACCCAGTACTTC. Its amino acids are CASRQAGEETQYF.